The T cell receptor (beta chain) described here comes from a study of early T cells in non-severe SARS-CoV-2 infection (dated by TCRdb to the early 2020s). About the full investigation: Because TCR sequencing relied on bulk RNA taken from unsorted whole blood, pairing of alpha and beta chains was not possible. Broader findings and caveats from the paper: VDJdb matching was skewed toward anti-spike CD8 responses and likely underestimated virus-specific expansions by missing private and CD4 specificities.

This was a case-control study nested in a cohort of healthcare workers in London, UK, who had nasopharyngeal swab PCR tests and blood samples taken every week. Healthcare workers were recruited during the week of the UK lockdown, between 23 and 31 March 2020, and followed weekly for up to roughly 15 weeks. Libraries were prepared through 5' RACE. Sequenced on a NextSeq 500. In the TCR library protocol, unique molecular identifiers were attached to individual cDNA molecules to correct for PCR bias and sequencing error. Both TCR alpha and beta chains were sequenced, and tight co-correlation was observed between alpha and beta sequence abundances in each sample. The authors' analysis ran thus. Decombinator V4 was used to perform V gene, J gene and CDR3 annotation of TCR sequences. TCRs were defined as expanded if a significant change between any two time points was detected under a Poisson model with p below 0.0001. TCR abundances were normalised to the total number of TCRs sequenced in each sample and reported as counts per million. TRAV1-2 paired with TRAJ12, TRAJ20 or TRAJ33 defined MAIT TCRs, while TRAV10 paired with TRAJ18 defined iNKT TCRs. A search of VDJdb, accessed on 1 November 2021, was run for TCRs annotated to CMV, EBV and SARS-CoV-2, with TCRs annotated for multiple antigens excluded. TCRdb's own reprocessing of the public reads used fastp at Q25 and MiXCR and kept productive beta chains. Rows are unified per CDR3 protein, each entry keeping the most common DNA and genes. The authors' filters were not applied to this entry. For this sample the table gives under 65,000 distinct CDR3 sequences, of which roughly 10% were detected only once. Jointly, the top ten make up over 7.5% of the sample.

The cysteine opens and the phenylalanine closes a CDR3 of 12 amino acids. Only the CDR3 part of the read is kept: 36 bases, read in frame from the first base. Looking up the germline V gene yields CDR1 ENHRY and CDR2 SYGVKD. Germline trimming: 4 bases from V, 6 bases from J; junction bases outside gene matches: 3. Comments on this clonotype: The antigen it binds to is not known. Base qualities are not at hand, and no much larger clone is one base apart.

The sequence derives from an adult who was a healthcare worker with PCR-confirmed SARS-CoV-2 infection or an uninfected control (not recorded which). Sequencing was done on a sample of whole blood. The V and J genes are TRBV10-3 and TRBJ2-7; the central 7 bases match TRBD1. The nucleotide sequence is TGTGCCATCAGTGCCAACAGGGGCGAGCAGTACTTC. Its translation reads: CAISANRGEQYF.